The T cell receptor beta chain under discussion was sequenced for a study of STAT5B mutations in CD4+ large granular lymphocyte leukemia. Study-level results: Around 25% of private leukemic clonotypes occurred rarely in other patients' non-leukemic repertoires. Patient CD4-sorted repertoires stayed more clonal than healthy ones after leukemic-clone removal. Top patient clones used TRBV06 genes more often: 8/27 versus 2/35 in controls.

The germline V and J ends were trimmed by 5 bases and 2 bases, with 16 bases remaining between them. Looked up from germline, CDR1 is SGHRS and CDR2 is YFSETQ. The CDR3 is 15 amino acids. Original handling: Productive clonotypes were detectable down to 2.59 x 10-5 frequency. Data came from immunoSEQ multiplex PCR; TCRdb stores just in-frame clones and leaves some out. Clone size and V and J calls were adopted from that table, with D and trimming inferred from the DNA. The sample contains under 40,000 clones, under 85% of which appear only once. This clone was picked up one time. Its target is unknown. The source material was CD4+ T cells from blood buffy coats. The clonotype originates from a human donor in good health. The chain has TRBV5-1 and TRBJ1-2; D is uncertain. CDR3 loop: CASSRSPGENYGYTF. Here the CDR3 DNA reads TGCGCCAGCAGTAGGTCCCCGGGAGAAAACTATGGCTACACCTTC.